The 6 T cell receptor beta chains below were found in one sample sequenced in a study of OX40 agonist ivuxolimab in advanced cancers. Method: immunoSEQ multiplex PCR; TCRdb's copy keeps in-frame clones and lacks some. The sample lists some 76,000 clones; roughly 86% were seen once. The source was CD4+ or CD8+ T cells sorted from blood, collected in a trial of the OX40 agonist ivuxolimab. The receptors come from an adult with an advanced solid tumor such as melanoma, head and neck, liver or kidney cancer.

In this sample, this clone turned up a few times. This chain links TRBV25-1 with TRBJ2-3, with D possibly being TRBD1 (7 bases). Trimming left V 4 bases short and J 0 bases short, with 17 bases between. The CDR3 has 17 amino acids. Germline assignment: CDR1 MGHDK and CDR2 SYGVNS. The CDR3 protein is CASSAGGQTTSTDTQYF. CDR3 sequence (DNA): TGTGCCAGCAGTGCCGGGGGACAGACTACTAGCACAGATACGCAGTATTTT.

This chain joins TRBV19 and TRBJ2-7, with D maybe TRBD1 (6 bases). Germline V gene data show CDR1 as LNHDA and CDR2 as SQIVND (reference sequence). V was shortened by 4 bases and J by 3 bases, with 16 bases between the two germline ends. This CDR3 comprises 15 residues. The CDR3 is CASSRSGVGNYEQYF. The CDR3 nucleotides are TGTGCCAGTAGTAGATCAGGGGTGGGTAACTACGAGCAGTACTTC.

The chain uses TRBV5-1 and TRBJ2-7, with 11 bases aligning to TRBD2. Losses at the gene ends were 4 bases for V and 3 bases for J; bases not matched to a gene: 6. The germline V gene has CDR1 SGHRS and CDR2 YFSETQ. The CDR3 loop spans 15 amino acids. For the CDR3, the DNA is TGCGCCAGCAGCACCTCGGGACTAGCGGACTACGAGCAGTACTTC. Translating gives CASSTSGLADYEQYF.

The chain employs TRBV28 and TRBJ2-2; 7 bases are shared with TRBD1. Unmatched junction bases numbered 9, after V lost 4 bases and J lost 4 bases. This CDR3 region has 16 residues. Per germline, CDR1 MDHEN and CDR2 SYDVKM. CDR3 sequence reads: CASSSYANRGTGELFF. The CDR3 region has the DNA TGTGCCAGCAGTTCGTATGCCAACAGGGGCACCGGGGAGCTGTTTTTT. Complete variable domain (other parts from reference TRBV28 and TRBJ2-2): DVKVTQSSRYLVKRTGEKVFLECVQDMDHENMFWYRQDPGLGLRLIYFSYDVKMKEKGDIPEGYSVSREKKERFSLILESASTNQTSMYLCASSSYANRGTGELFFGEGSRLTVL.

V gene TRBV9 combines with J gene TRBJ2-5; TRBD2 aligns across 10 bases. The CDR3 runs 16 residues. Trimming took 0 bases from V and 5 from J; bases not matched to a gene: 7. Germline CDR1 is SGDLS and CDR2 is YYNGEE. The CDR3 DNA follows: TGTGCCAGCAGCGTAGGGCCTAGCGGGGGAGAGGAGACCCAGTACTTC. It codes for CASSVGPSGGEETQYF. The full variable domain, rest sourced from reference TRBV9 and TRBJ2-5, is DSGVTQTPKHLITATGQRVTLRCSPRSGDLSVYWYQQSLDQGLQFLIQYYNGEERAKGNILERFSAQQFPDLHSELNLSSLELGDSALYFCASSVGPSGGEETQYFGPGTRLLVL.

This clone came up a few times. The chain recombines TRBV28 with TRBJ1-2, with D unresolved. Looked up from germline, CDR1 is MDHEN and CDR2 is SYDVKM. The CDR3 is made up of 11 amino acids. V lost 10 bases to trimming and J lost 8 bases, with 14 bases between them. This CDR3 reads CATRELAGYTF. Written as DNA, the CDR3 is TGTGCCACCCGGGAGCTGGCGGGCTACACCTTC.